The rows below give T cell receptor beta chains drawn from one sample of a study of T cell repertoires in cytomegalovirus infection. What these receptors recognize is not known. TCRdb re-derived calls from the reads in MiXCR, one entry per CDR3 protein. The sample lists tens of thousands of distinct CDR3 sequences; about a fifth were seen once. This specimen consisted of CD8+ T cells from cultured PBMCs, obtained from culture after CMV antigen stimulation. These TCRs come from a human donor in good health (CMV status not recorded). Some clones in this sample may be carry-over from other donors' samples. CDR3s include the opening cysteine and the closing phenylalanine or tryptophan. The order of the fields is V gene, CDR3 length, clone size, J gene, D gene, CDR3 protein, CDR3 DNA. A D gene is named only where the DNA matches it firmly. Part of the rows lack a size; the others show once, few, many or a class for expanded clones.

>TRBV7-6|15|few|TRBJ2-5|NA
CASSMDPMYQETQYF
TGTGCCAGCAGCATGGACCCAATGTACCAAGAGACCCAGTACTTC
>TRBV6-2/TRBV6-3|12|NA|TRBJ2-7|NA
CASSYPAHEQYF
TGTGCCAGCAGTTATCCGGCCCACGAGCAGTACTTC
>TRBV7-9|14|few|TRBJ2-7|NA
CASSNDISGYEQYF
TGTGCCAGCAGCAACGACATATCGGGCTACGAGCAGTACTTC
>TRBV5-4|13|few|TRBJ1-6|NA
CASSLEGDSPLHF
TGTGCCAGCAGCTTGGAAGGGGATTCACCCCTCCACTTT
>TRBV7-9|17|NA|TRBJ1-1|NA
CASSLVMVWAEDTEAFF
TGTGCCAGCAGCTTAGTGATGGTTTGGGCCGAAGATACTGAAGCTTTCTTT
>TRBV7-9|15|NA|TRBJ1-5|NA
CASSLASEGHQPQHF
TGTGCCAGCAGCTTAGCGTCGGAGGGACATCAGCCCCAGCATTTT
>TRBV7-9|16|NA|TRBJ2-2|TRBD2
CASSPGTSGPHGELFF
TGTGCCAGCAGCCCCGGGACTAGTGGGCCCCACGGGGAGCTGTTTTTT
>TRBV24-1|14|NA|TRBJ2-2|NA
CATSDFPGTGELFF
TGTGCCACCAGTGATTTCCCGGGAACCGGGGAGCTGTTTTTT
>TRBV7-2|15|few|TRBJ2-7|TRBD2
CASSLGAGGFYEQYF
TGTGCCAGCAGCTTAGGAGCGGGGGGGTTCTACGAGCAGTACTTC
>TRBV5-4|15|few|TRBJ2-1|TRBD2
CASSWGSGGANEQFF
TGTGCCAGCAGCTGGGGAAGCGGGGGGGCGAATGAGCAGTTCTTC
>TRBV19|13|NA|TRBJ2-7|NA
CASSITGFYEQYF
TGTGCCAGTAGTATCACAGGCTTCTACGAGCAGTACTTC
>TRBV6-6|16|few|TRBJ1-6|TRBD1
CASSETGSIVNSPLHF
TGTGCCAGCAGTGAGACAGGGAGCATTGTCAATTCACCCCTCCACTTT
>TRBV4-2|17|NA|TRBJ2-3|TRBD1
CASSQLTGGPSTDTQYF
TGTGCCAGCAGCCAACTAACAGGGGGCCCTAGCACAGATACGCAGTATTTT
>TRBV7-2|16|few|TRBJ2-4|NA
CASSLLWGRRENIQYF
TGTGCCAGCAGCTTACTATGGGGGAGAAGGGAAAACATTCAGTACTTC
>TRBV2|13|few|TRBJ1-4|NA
CAMREGVGEKLFF
TGTGCCATGAGAGAAGGCGTCGGGGAAAAACTGTTTTTT
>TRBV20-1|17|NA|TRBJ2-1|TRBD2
CSARDPLTSGGYNEQFF
TGCAGTGCTAGAGATCCCCTGACTAGCGGGGGGTACAATGAGCAGTTCTTC
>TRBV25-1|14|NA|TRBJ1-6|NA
CASRDGQPNSPLHF
TGTGCCAGCAGAGACGGACAGCCTAATTCACCCCTCCACTTT
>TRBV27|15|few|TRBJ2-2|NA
CASSTRDTFTGELFF
TGTGCCAGCAGCACCCGGGACACCTTCACCGGGGAGCTGTTTTTT
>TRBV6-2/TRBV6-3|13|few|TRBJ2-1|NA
CASSLLMRNEQFF
TGTGCCAGCAGTCTCCTGATGCGTAATGAGCAGTTCTTC
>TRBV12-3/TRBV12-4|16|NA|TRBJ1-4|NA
CASSFYSGQENEKLFF
TGTGCCAGCAGTTTCTATTCAGGGCAGGAAAATGAAAAACTGTTTTTT
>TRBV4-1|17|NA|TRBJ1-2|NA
CASSQVTGPDPTYGYTF
TGCGCCAGCAGCCAAGTGACAGGCCCCGACCCAACCTATGGCTACACCTTC
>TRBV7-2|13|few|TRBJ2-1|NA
CASSYQGFDEQFF
TGTGCCAGCAGCTACCAGGGTTTCGATGAGCAGTTCTTC
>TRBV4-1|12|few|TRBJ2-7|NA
CASSQGLGEQYF
TGCGCCAGCAGCCAAGGGTTGGGGGAGCAGTACTTC
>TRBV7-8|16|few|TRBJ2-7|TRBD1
CASSNNTGGSSYEQYF
TGTGCCAGCAGCAACAATACAGGGGGGAGCTCCTACGAGCAGTACTTC
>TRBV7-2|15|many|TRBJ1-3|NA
CASSLEGPGGNTIYF
TGTGCCAGCAGCTTAGAAGGGCCAGGGGGAAACACCATATATTTT
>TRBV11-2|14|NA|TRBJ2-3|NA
CASSSRPVTDTQYF
TGTGCCAGCAGCTCCCGGCCGGTCACAGATACGCAGTATTTT
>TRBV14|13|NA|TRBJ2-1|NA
CASSQGLNNEQFF
TGTGCCAGCAGCCAAGGACTAAACAATGAGCAGTTCTTC
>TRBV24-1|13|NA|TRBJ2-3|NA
CATSDLQGDTQYF
TGTGCCACCAGTGATTTGCAGGGCGATACGCAGTATTTT
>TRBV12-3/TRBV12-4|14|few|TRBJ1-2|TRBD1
CASSGDRLAYGYTF
TGTGCCAGCAGTGGGGACAGGCTAGCCTATGGCTACACCTTC
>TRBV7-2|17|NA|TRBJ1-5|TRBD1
CASSLAAGGRVGQPQHF
TGTGCCAGCAGCTTAGCAGCAGGGGGGAGGGTTGGTCAGCCCCAGCATTTT
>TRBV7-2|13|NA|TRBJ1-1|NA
CASSLFLRTEAFF
TGTGCCAGCAGCCTATTTCTGCGCACTGAAGCTTTCTTT
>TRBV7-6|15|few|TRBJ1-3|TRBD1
CASSLDRGPGNTIYF
TGTGCCAGCAGCTTGGACAGGGGGCCAGGAAACACCATATATTTT
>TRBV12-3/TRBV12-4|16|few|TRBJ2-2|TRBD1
CASSLVGTGGTGELFF
TGTGCCAGCAGTTTAGTCGGGACAGGGGGTACCGGGGAGCTGTTTTTT
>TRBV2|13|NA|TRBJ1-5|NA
CASRTDSNQPQHF
TGTGCCAGTCGGACAGATAGCAATCAGCCCCAGCATTTT
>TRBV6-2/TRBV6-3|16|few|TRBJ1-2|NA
CASSYSKASGDYGYTF
TGTGCCAGCAGTTACTCGAAAGCTTCCGGGGACTATGGCTACACCTTC
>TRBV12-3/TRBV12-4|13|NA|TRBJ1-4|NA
CASSLRLEEKLFF
TGTGCCAGCAGTTTAAGACTCGAAGAAAAACTGTTTTTT